A single T cell receptor beta chain is shown here with its context. As yet, its antigen is unknown. Sequencing used immunoSEQ multiplex PCR; TCRdb keeps in-frame clones, though not all of them. This table has 20,000 to 25,000 clones, under 95% appearing once. CDR3 length: 15 residues. Germline-derived CDR1 and CDR2 are SGHDT and YYEEEE. Trimming took 3 bases from V and 0 from J; bases not matched to a gene: 3. This entry is derived from a study of T cell repertoires and Cas9 in healthy adults. About the research overall: Multi-effector potency, cytotoxicity and lineage were assessed in SpCas9-reactive CD4 and CD8 T cells.

Study-level findings and limits: SpCas9-reactive effector T cells were reportedly restrained in vitro by SpCas9-reactive regulatory T cells.

The sequence was obtained from a human donor in good health. The sample taken for sequencing was CD4+ effector T cells (CD127+, CD25-, CD137-, CD154-) from PBMCs; culture status not recorded. This chain links TRBV5-6 with TRBJ2-7; 10 bases fit TRBD1. CDR3 sequence (DNA): TGTGCCAGCAGCTCCGGGACAGGGGTCTCCTACGAGCAGTACTTC. Its translation is CASSSGTGVSYEQYF.